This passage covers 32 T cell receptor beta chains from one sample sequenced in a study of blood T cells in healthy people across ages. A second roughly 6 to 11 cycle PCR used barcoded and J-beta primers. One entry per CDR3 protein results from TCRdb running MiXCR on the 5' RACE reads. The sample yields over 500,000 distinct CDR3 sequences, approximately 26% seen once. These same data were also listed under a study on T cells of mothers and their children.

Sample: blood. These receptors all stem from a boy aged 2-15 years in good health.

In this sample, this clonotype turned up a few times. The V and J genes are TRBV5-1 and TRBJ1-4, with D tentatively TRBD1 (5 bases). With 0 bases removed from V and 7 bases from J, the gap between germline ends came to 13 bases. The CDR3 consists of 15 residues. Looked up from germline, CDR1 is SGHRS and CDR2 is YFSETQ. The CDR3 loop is CASSLVRGLGEKLFF. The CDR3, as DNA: TGCGCCAGCAGCTTGGTTCGGGGGTTGGGTGAAAAACTGTTTTTT.

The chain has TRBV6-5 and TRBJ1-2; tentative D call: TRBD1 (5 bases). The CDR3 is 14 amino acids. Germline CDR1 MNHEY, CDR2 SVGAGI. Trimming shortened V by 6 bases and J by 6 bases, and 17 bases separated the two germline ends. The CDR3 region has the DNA TGTGCCAGCAGCCTACAGGACGCTAAGAATGGCTACACCTTC. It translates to CASSLQDAKNGYTF.

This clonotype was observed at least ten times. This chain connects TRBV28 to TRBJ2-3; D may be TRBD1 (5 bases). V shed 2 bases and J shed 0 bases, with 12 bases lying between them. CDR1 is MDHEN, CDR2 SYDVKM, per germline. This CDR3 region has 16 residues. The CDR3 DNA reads TGTGCCAGCAGTTTAACAGGCGCCTCTAGCACAGATACGCAGTATTTT. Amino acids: CASSLTGASSTDTQYF.

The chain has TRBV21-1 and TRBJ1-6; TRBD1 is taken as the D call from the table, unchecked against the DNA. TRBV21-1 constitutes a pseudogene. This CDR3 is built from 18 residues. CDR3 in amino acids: CASSKSHGGTGTSSPLHF. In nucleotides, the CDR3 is TGTGCCAGCAGCAAGTCCCACGGCGGGACAGGGACTAGTTCGCCCCTCCACTTT.

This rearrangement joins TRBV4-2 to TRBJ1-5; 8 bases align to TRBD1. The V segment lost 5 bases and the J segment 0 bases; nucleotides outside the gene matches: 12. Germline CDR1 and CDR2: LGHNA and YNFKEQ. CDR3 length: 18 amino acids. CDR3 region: CASSTGTGAQYSNQPQHF. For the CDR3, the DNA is TGTGCCAGCAGCACCGGGACAGGCGCCCAGTATAGCAATCAGCCCCAGCATTTT.

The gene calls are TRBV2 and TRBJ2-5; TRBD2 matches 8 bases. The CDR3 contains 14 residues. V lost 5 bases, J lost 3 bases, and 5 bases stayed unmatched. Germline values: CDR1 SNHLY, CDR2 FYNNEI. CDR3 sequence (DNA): TGTGCCAGCAGTTACGGGACTAGTGAAGAGACCCAGTACTTC. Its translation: CASSYGTSEETQYF.

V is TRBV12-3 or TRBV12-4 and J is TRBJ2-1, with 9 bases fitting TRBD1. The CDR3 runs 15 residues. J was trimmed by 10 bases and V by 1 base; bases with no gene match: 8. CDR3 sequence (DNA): TGTGCCAGCAGTTTAGGTCAACAGGGGGCGAGGGAGCAGTTCTTC. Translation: CASSLGQQGAREQFF.

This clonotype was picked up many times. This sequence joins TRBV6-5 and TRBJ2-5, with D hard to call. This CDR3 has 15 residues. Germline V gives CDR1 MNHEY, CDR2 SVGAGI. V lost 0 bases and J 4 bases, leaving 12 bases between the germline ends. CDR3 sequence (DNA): TGTGCCAGCAGTTACTCGTGGCGAGTTTTAGAGACCCAGTACTTC. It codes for CASSYSWRVLETQYF.

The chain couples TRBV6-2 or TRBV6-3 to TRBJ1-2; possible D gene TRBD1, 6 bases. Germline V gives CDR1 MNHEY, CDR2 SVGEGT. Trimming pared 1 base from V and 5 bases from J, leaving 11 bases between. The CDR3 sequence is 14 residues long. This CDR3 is CASSYWTENYGYTF. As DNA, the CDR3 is TGTGCCAGCAGTTACTGGACAGAGAATTATGGCTACACCTTC.

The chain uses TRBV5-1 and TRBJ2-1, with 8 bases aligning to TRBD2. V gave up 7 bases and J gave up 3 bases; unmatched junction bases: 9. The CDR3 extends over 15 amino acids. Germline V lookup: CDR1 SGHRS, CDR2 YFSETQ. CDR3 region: CASRPPGGYYNEQFF. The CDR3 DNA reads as TGCGCCAGCCGACCTCCGGGAGGGTACTACAATGAGCAGTTCTTC.

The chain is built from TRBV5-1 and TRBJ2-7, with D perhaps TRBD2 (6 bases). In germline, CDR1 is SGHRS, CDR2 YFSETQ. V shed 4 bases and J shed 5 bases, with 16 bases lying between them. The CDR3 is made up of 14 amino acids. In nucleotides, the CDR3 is TGCGCCAGCAGCGTAGGCACCGGGGGACACGAGCAGTACTTC. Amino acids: CASSVGTGGHEQYF.

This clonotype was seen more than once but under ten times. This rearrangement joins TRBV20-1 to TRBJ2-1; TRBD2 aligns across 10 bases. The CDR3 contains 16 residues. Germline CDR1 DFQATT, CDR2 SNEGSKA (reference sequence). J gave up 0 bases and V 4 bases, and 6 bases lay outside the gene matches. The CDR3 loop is CSATVASGSSYNEQFF. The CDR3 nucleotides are TGCAGTGCTACCGTCGCTAGCGGGAGCTCCTACAATGAGCAGTTCTTC.

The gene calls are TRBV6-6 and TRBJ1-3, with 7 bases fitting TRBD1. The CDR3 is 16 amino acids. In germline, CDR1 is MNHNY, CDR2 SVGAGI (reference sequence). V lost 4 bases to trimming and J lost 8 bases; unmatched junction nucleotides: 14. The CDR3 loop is CASSSPRQGVDYTIYF. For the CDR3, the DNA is TGTGCCAGCAGTTCTCCCCGGCAGGGGGTAGACTACACCATATATTTT.

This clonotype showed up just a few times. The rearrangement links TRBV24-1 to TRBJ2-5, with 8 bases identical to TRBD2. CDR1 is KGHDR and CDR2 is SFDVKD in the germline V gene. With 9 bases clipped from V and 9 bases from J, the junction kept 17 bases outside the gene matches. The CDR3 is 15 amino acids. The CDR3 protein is CATATSPQVGRAQYF. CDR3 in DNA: TGTGCCACCGCAACCTCTCCACAGGTCGGGAGGGCCCAGTACTTC.

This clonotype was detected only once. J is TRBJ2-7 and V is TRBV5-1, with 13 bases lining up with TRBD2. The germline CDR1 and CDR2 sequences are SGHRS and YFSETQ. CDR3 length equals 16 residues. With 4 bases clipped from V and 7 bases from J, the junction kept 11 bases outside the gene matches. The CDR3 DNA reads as TGCGCCAGCAGCAGGACTAGCGGGGGCCCTGCTTCAGAGCAGTACTTC. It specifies CASSRTSGGPASEQYF.

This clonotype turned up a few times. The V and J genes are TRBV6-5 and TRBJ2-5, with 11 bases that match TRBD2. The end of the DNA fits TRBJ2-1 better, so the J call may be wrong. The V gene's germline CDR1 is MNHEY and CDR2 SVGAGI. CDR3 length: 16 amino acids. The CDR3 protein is CASSNPGLADYNEQFF. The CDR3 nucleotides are TGTGCCAGCAGTAACCCGGGACTAGCGGACTACAATGAGCAGTTCTTC.

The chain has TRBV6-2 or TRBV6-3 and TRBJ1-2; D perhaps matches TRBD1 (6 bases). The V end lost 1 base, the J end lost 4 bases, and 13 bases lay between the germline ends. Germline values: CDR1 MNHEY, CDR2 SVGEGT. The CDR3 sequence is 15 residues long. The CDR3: CASSYFGQGSYGYTF. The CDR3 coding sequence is TGTGCCAGCAGTTACTTCGGGCAGGGGAGCTATGGCTACACCTTC.

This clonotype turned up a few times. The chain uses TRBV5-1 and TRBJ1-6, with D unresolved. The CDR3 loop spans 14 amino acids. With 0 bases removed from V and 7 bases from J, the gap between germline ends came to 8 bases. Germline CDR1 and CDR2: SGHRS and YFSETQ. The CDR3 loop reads CASSLGDKNSPLHF. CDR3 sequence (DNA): TGCGCCAGCAGCTTGGGCGACAAAAATTCACCCCTCCACTTT.

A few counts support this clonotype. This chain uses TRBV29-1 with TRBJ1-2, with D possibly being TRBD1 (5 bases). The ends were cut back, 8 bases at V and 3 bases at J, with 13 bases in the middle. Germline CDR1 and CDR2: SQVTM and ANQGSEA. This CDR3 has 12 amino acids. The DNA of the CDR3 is TGCAGCTCCCAACTAGGGGACTATGGCTACACCTTC. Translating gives CSSQLGDYGYTF.

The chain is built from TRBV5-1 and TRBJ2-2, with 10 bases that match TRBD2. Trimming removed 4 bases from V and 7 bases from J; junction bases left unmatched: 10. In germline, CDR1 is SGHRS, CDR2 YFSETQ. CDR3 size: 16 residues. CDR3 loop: CASSASPSGSNGELFF. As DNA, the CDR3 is TGCGCCAGCAGCGCCTCCCCTAGCGGGAGTAACGGGGAGCTGTTTTTT. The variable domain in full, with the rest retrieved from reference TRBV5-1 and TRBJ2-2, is KAGVTQTPRYLIKTRGQQVTLSCSPISGHRSVSWYQQTPGQGLQFLFEYFSETQRNKGNFPGRFSGRQFSNSRSEMNVSTLELGDSALYLCASSASPSGSNGELFFGEGSRLTVL.

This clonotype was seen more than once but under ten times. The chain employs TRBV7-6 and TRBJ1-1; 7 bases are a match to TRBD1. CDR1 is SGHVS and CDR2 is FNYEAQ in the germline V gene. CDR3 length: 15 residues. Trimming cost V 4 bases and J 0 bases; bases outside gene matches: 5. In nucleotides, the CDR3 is TGTGCCAGCAGCTCCTGGACAGGCCTGAACACTGAAGCTTTCTTT. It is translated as CASSSWTGLNTEAFF.

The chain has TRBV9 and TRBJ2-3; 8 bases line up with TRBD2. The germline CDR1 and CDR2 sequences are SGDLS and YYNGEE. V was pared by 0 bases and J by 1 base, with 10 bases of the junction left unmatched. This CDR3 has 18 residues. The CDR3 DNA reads TGTGCCAGCAGCGTAGCTGCCCAGCGGGGGACTCGCACAGATACGCAGTATTTT. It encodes CASSVAAQRGTRTDTQYF.

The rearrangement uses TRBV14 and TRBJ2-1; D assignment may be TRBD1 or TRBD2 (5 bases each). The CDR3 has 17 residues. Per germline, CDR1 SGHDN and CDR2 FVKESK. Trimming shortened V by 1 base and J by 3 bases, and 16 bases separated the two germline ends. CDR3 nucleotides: TGTGCCAGCAGCCAAGGCCAACTCGGGACCTTCTACAATGAGCAGTTCTTC. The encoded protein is CASSQGQLGTFYNEQFF. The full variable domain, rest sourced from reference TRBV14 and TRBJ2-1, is EAGVTQFPSHSVIEKGQTVTLRCDPISGHDNLYWYRRVMGKEIKFLLHFVKESKQDESGMPNNRFLAERTGGTYSTLKVQPAELEDSGVYFCASSQGQLGTFYNEQFFGPGTRLTVL.

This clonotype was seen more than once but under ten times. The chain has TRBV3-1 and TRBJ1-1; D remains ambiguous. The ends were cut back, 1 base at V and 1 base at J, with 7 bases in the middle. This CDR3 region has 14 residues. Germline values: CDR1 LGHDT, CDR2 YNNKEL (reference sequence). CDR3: CASSQGWENTEAFF. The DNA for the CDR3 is TGTGCCAGCAGCCAAGGGTGGGAGAACACTGAAGCTTTCTTT.

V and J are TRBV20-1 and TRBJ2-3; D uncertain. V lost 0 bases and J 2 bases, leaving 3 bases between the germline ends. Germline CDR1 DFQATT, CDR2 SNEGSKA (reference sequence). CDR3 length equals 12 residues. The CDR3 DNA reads TGCAGTGCTAGAGACCACACAGATACGCAGTATTTT. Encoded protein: CSARDHTDTQYF.

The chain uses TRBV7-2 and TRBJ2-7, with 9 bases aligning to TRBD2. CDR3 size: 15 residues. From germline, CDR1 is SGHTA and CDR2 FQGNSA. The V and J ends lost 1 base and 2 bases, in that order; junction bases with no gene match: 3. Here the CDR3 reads CASSLEAGGPYEQYF. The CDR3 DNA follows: TGTGCCAGCAGCTTAGAAGCGGGGGGCCCCTACGAGCAGTACTTC. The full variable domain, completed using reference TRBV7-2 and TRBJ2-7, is GAGVSQSPSNKVTEKGKDVELRCDPISGHTALYWYRQSLGQGLEFLIYFQGNSAPDKSGLPSDRFSAERTGGSVSTLTIQRTQQEDSAVYLCASSLEAGGPYEQYFGPGTRLTVT.

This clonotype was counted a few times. The CDR3 DNA reads TGCAGCGTTCAGAAAGGACAGATGAACACTGAAGCTTTCTTT. Translation: CSVQKGQMNTEAFF. This chain joins TRBV29-1 and TRBJ1-1; tentative D call: TRBD1 (6 bases). The CDR3 runs to 14 residues. V was shortened by 5 bases and J by 0 bases, with 13 bases between the two germline ends. The germline CDR1 and CDR2 sequences are SQVTM and ANQGSEA.

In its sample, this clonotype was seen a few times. The CDR3 coding sequence is TGCAGTGCTAGAGATAGTGGGACAGGGAATCATGGGCCCCAGCATTTT. This sequence encodes CSARDSGTGNHGPQHF. The chain joins TRBV20-1 to TRBJ1-5, with TRBD1 matching 9 bases. The CDR3 sequence is 16 residues long. Germline assignment: CDR1 DFQATT and CDR2 SNEGSKA (reference sequence). Trimming at V came to 0 bases and at J to 9 bases, leaving 12 bases not matched to a gene.

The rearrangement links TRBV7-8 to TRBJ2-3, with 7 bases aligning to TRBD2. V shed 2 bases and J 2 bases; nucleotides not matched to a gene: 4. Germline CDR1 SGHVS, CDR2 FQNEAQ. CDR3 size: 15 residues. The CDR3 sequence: CASSLTSDYTDTQYF. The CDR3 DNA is TGTGCCAGCAGCTTAACTAGCGACTACACAGATACGCAGTATTTT.

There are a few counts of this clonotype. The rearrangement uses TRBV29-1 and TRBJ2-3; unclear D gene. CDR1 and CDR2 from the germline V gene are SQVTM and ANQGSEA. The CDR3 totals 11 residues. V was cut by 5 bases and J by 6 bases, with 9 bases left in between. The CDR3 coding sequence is TGCAGCGTTAGATCGAGGGATACGCAGTATTTT. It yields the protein CSVRSRDTQYF.

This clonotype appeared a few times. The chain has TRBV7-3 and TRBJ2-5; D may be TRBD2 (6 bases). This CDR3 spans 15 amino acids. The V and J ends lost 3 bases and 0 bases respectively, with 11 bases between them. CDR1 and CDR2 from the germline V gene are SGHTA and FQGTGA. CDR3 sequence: CASSLRRGYQETQYF. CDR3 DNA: TGTGCCAGCAGCTTGCGACGGGGGTACCAAGAGACCCAGTACTTC.

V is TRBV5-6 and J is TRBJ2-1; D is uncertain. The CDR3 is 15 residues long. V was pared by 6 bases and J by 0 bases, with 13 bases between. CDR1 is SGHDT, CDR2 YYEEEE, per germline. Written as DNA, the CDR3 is TGTGCCAGCAATCCCGTCCTCAGCTCCTACAATGAGCAGTTCTTC. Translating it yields CASNPVLSSYNEQFF.